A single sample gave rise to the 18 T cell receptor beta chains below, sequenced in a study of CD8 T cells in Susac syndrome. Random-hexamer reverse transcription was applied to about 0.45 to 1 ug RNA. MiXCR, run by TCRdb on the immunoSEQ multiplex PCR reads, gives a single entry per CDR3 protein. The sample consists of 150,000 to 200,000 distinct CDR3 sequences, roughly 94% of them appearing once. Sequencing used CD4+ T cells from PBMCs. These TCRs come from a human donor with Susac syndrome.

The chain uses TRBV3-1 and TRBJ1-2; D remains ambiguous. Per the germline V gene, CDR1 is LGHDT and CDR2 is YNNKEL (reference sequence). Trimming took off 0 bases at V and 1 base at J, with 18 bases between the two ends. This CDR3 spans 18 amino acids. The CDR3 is CASSQDPKHLINNYGYTF. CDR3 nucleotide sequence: TGTGCCAGCAGCCAAGATCCTAAACACCTAATTAATAACTATGGCTACACCTTC.

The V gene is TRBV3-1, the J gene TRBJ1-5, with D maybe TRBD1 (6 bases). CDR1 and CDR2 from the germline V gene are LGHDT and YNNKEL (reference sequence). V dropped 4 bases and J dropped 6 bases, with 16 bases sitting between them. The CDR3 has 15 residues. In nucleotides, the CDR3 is TGTGCCAGCAGCCCAAGAGGGGGGTCAGGTCAGCCCCAGCATTTT. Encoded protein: CASSPRGGSGQPQHF.

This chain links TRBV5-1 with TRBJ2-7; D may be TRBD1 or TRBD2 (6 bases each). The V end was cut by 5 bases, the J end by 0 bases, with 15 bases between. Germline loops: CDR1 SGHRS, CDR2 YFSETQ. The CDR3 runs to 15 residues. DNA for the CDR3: TGCGCCAGCAGGCGGGGCAGGGGATTCTCCTACGAGCAGTACTTC. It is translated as CASRRGRGFSYEQYF.

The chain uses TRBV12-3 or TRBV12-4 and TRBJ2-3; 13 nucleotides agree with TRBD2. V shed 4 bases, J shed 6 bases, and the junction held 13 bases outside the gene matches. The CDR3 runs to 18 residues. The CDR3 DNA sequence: TGTGCCAGCAGTTCCCCGAGGCCAACTAGCGGGAGGGCCGATACGCAGTATTTT. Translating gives CASSSPRPTSGRADTQYF.

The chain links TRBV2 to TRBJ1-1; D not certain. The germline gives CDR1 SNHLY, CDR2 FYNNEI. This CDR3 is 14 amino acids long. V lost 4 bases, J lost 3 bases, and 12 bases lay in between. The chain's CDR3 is CASSVGTGDTEAFF. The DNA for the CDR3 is TGTGCCAGCAGTGTGGGTACTGGGGACACTGAAGCTTTCTTT.

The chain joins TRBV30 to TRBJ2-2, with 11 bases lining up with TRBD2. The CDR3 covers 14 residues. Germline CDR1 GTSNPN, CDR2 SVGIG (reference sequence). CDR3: CAYSGGANTGELFF. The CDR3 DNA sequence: TGTGCGTATAGCGGGGGGGCGAACACCGGGGAGCTGTTTTTT.

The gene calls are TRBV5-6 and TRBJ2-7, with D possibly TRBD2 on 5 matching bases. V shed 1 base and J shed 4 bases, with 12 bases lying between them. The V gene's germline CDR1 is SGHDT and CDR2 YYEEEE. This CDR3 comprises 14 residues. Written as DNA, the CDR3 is TGTGCCAGCAGCTTGTTCGAGGGCCAATACGAGCAGTACTTC. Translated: CASSLFEGQYEQYF.

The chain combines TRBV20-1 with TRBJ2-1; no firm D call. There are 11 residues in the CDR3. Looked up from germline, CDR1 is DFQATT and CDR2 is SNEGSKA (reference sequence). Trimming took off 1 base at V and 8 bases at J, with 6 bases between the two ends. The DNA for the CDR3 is TGCAGTGCTAGAGGCGCCTATGAGCAGTTCTTC. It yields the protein CSARGAYEQFF.

CDR3 DNA sequence: TGTGCCTGGAGTGTACGGGACAGAGCTGAAGCTTTCTTT. It encodes CAWSVRDRAEAFF. V usage is TRBV30 and J usage is TRBJ1-1, with TRBD1 identical over 7 bases. CDR3 length: 13 amino acids. The germline V gene has CDR1 GTSNPN and CDR2 SVGIG (reference sequence). Trimming at V came to 0 bases and at J to 6 bases, leaving 4 bases not matched to a gene. The full variable domain, rest sourced from reference TRBV30 and TRBJ1-1, is SQTIHQWPATLVQPVGSPLSLECTVEGTSNPNLYWYRQAAGRGLQLLFYSVGIGQISSEVPQNLSASRPQDRQFILSSKKLLLSDSGFYLCAWSVRDRAEAFFGQGTRLTVV.

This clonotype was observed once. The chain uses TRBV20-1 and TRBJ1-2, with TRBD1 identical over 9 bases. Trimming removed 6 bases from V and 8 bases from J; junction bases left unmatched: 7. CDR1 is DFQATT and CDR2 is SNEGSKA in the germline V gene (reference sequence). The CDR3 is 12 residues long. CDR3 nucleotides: TGCAGTGCCGGGACAGGGAGTATAGGCTACACCTTC. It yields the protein CSAGTGSIGYTF.

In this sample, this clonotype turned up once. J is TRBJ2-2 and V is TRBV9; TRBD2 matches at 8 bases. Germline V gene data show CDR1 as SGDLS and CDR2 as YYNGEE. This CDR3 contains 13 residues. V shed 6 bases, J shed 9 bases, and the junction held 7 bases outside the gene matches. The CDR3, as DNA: TGTGCCAGCACCCCGGGGGGGGGCTGGGAGCTGTTTTTT. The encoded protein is CASTPGGGWELFF.

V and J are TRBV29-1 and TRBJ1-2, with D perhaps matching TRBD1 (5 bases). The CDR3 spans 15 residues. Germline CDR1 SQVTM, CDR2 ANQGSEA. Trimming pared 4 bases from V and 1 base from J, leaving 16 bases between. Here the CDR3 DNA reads TGCAGCGTTGTAACGTCAGGGTTTCTTAACTATGGCTACACCTTC. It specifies CSVVTSGFLNYGYTF.

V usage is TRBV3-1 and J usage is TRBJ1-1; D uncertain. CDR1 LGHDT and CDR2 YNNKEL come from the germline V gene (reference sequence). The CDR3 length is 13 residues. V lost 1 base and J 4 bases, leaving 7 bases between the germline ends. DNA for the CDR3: TGTGCCAGCAGCCAAGTTACAGCCACTGAAGCTTTCTTT. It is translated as CASSQVTATEAFF.

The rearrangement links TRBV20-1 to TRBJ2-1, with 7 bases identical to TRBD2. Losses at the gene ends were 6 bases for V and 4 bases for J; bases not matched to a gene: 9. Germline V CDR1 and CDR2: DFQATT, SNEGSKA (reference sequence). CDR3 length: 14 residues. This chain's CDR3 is CSAPTSSIYNEQFF. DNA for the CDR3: TGCAGTGCCCCGACTAGCTCAATTTACAATGAGCAGTTCTTC.

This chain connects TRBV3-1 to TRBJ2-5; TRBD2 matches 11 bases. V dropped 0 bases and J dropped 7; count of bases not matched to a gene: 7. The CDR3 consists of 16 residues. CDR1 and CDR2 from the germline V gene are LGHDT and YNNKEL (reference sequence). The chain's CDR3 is CASSQDLLAGVATQYF. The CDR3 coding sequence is TGTGCCAGCAGCCAAGATCTACTAGCGGGGGTCGCGACCCAGTACTTC.

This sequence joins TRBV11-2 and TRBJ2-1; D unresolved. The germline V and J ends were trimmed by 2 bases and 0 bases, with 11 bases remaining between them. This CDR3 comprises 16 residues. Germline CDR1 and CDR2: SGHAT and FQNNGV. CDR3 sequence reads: CASSLLSPSSYNEQFF. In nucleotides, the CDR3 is TGTGCCAGCAGCTTATTAAGCCCGAGCTCCTACAATGAGCAGTTCTTC.

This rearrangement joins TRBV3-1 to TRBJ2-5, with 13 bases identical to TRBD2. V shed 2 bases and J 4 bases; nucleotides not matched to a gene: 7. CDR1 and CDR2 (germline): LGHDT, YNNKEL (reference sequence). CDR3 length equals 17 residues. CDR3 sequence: CASSQLLAGGPGETQYF. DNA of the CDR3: TGTGCCAGCAGCCAACTACTAGCGGGGGGGCCAGGAGAGACCCAGTACTTC.

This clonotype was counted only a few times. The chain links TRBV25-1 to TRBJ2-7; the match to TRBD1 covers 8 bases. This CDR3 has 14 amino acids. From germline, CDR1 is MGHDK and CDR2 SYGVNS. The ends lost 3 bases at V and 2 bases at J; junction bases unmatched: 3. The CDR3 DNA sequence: TGTGCCAGCAGTGAGACGACAGGGGCCTACGAGCAGTACTTC. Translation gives CASSETTGAYEQYF.